This T cell receptor (beta chain) was captured by sequencing in a study of cytomegalovirus exposure and HLA in healthy donors. The germline V gene encodes CDR1 SNHLY and CDR2 FYNNEI. V was pared by 2 bases and J by 7 bases, with 6 bases between. The length of the CDR3 is 12 residues. Vbeta (60) and Jbeta (13) primers were used in the PCR. As processed by the authors: Unique TCR beta chains numbered roughly 83 million in a later analysis, with roughly 11 million shared. Profiling relied on immunoSEQ multiplex PCR, and the TCRdb table lists in-frame clones only, not all of them. The V and J calls and clone size come from that table; D and trimming were worked out from the DNA. The sample lists roughly 150,000 clones, less than 10% occurring once. The study, taken as a whole, reports: Prediction of most subjects' HLA-A and HLA-B alleles by TCR beta sequences was reportedly accurate. In the analysis, some V segments, TRBV6-2 and TRBV6-3 included, were excluded as indistinguishable. A likely sequencing artifact accounted for one observed cluster of highly shared sequence variants.

This clone was detected only a few times. Its antigen is undetermined. J is TRBJ2-1 and V is TRBV2, with unresolved D. Sequencing was carried out using PBMCs. The TCR originated in a male donor in good health and CMV-seronegative. The DNA for the CDR3 is TGTGCCAGCAGTGAAATCAGGAATGAGCAGTTCTTC. This codes for CASSEIRNEQFF.